The source of this T cell receptor (beta chain) is a study of cytomegalovirus exposure and HLA in healthy donors. CDR3 size: 13 residues. Per germline, CDR1 MDHEN and CDR2 SYDVKM. The V end lost 2 bases, the J end lost 5 bases, and 9 bases lay between the germline ends. The PCR had 60 Vbeta and 13 Jbeta primers. TCRdb keeps only in-frame clones here, not all; method: immunoSEQ multiplex PCR. The sample records some 130,000 clones, roughly two thirds being singletons. The source of this sequence is a man under 40 in good health and CMV-seropositive. Material: PBMCs. The rearrangement links TRBV28 to TRBJ1-1; D is ambiguous. In nucleotides, the CDR3 is TGTGCCAGCAGTTTAGGCCCCGGGACTGAAGCTTTCTTT. This translates into CASSLGPGTEAFF.